This T cell receptor beta chain comes out of a study of blood T cell repertoires in COVID-19 (TCRdb year 2020). Looking at the study overall: The collaborator samples originated in the United States, Italy and Spain and spanned the acute and convalescent phases of COVID-19. Deeply sampled blood TCRbeta repertoires from subjects exposed to, actively infected with, or recovered from COVID-19 were included in the dataset. The repertoires were released in a freely available public database intended as a resource for research on the immune response to SARS-CoV-2. Where available, HLA class I and class II types were obtained from metadata supplied by the sample provider rather than from assay-based typing. The samples were drawn from two sources: the first 160 participants of the ongoing ImmuneRACE study, and about 1,300 subjects contributed by 6 global collaborators. Sample metadata almost always included a de-identified subject ID, COVID-19 status, age in years and sex. The prospective study material was composed of cDNA or gDNA derived from T cells, B-cell-depleted T cells, or PBMCs. Paper-wide results and their limitations: The amount of clinical and demographic metadata varied by source and participant and was provided uncurated.

Including the terminal cysteine and phenylalanine, the CDR3 comprises 14 residues. Solely the CDR3 DNA is kept, with 42 bases framed from the first base. Germline trimming amounts to 6 bases on V and 6 bases on J, with 10 as the count of junction bases outside the gene matches. CDR1 MDHEN and CDR2 SYDVKM were looked up in the germline V gene. Whole blood was collected in K2EDTA tubes by collaborating institutions according to the institutions' own protocols. For TCRbeta analysis, collaborators shipped samples as frozen whole blood, isolated PBMCs, or DNA extracted from either of those sample types. TCRbeta CDR3 regions were amplified from genomic DNA using the immunoSEQ Assay, a bias-controlled multiplex PCR. In the authors' own workflow: The number of nucleated cells in each sample was estimated from the amplification of reference gene primers within the assay. Sequence reads were collapsed and filtered to measure the absolute abundance of every unique TCRbeta CDR3 rearrangement. For each sample, productive Simpson clonality was calculated as the square root of Simpson's diversity index over productive rearrangements. TCRdb took over this immuneACCESS table, retaining in-frame rearrangements with V and J assigned. Such tables are incomplete; in checked studies, under half of the missing clones stem from an unresolved V gene, and the remainder is unexplained. V and J calls plus clone size are reproduced from that table; the DNA served to infer D and trimming. Here the sample has 97,000 or so clones; roughly 86% occur a single time. The ten largest clones add up to about 2.9% of the sample.

Comment on this clone: Its antigen has not been determined. No base quality values were provided; no much bigger clone lies one nucleotide off.

This clonotype was obtained from a man in his fifties with active or convalescent COVID-19. The chain is made from TRBV28 and TRBJ1-2, and 7 junction bases match TRBD1. Material for sequencing was peripheral blood. Read as DNA, the sequence is TGTGCCAGCAGCCCGGGACAGCCGTTCCATGGCTACACCTTC. Protein translation: CASSPGQPFHGYTF.